Detailed here is one TCR beta chain. The sample holds many counts of this clonotype. The clone's antigen remains unknown. No base quality information exists; no much larger clone differs at one position. Germline trimming amounts to 4 bases on V and 4 bases on J, with 6 as the count of junction bases outside the gene matches. As encoded in the germline V gene, CDR1 is SGHVS while CDR2 is FQNEAQ. There are 15 amino acids in the CDR3, from cysteine to phenylalanine inclusive. The kept DNA is CDR3 alone, 45 bases in frame from the first base. Hyperthyroidism was defined as stable when no progression to ophthalmopathy occurred within 18 months of follow-up. Hyperthyroidism patients were newly diagnosed, were aged 18 to 65 years, and had a disease duration under 2 months. Patients with other autoimmune diseases, uncontrolled infections, pregnancy or lactation were excluded from the study. Diagnosis relied on clinical symptoms, serum thyroxine, TRAb, thyroid ultrasound and orbital computed tomography. Using Ficoll-Paque density gradient centrifugation, PBMCs were isolated from 9.5 to 10 ml of fresh peripheral blood. Total RNA was extracted using Trizol reagent, and RNA quality was checked on an Agilent 2100 Bioanalyzer.

TCR beta CDR3 regions were amplified from RNA transcripts for repertoire sequencing. HTBI primers and the Qiagen OneStep RT-PCR kit were used in a first-round RT-PCR, which was followed by a second-round multiplex PCR, size selection and purification. Sequencing of the libraries was carried out on an Illumina HiSeq2000 in paired-end mode with 100 bp reads. On the study's bioinformatics: SOAPnuke was used to process the reads, throwing out any read that had adapters, had uncalled bases, had a mean Phred below 15, or lacked an exact constant-primer or identifier match. High-quality paired reads were merged with COPE v1.2.5. Unique nucleotide sequences were defined as clonotypes and aligned to IMGT TRB V, D and J references using MiTCR v1.1. Analysis was restricted to V-J combinations with a frequency above 0.0001, which covered roughly 99% of repertoires. For each V-J combination, a TCR clonal expansion and chaos score was defined as the ratio of F50 clonal expansion to chaos observed in the TCRdist matrix. Welch's t-statistics and random forest were used to reduce features to about a dozen V-J combinations, which were fed into a naive Bayes classifier. Thyroid-blood repertoire similarity was quantified with the Morisita-Horn index. Starting from the raw public reads, TCRdb applied fastp trimming at Q25, assembled clones with MiXCR and retained in-frame beta chains. Rows are combined by CDR3 protein, so each entry shows the most common genes and DNA. In this record, the V and J calls reflect TCRdb's handling and not the investigators' own analysis. The table for this sample lists 300,000 to 500,000 distinct CDR3 sequences; 15% to 19% of them were counted only once. Around 7% of the sample is taken by the ten largest.

This entry comes from a study of Graves' ophthalmopathy and Graves' hyperthyroidism (dated by TCRdb to the late 2010s). Study-level background: Peripheral blood was collected at initial diagnosis, before any treatment. To tell Graves' ophthalmopathy apart from Graves' hyperthyroidism, and to predict which patients would progress to ophthalmopathy, the study relied on TCR beta repertoire signatures. In total, around 130 blood samples were TCR-sequenced: 43 ophthalmopathy, under 80 hyperthyroidism and about 17 hyperthyroidism-to-ophthalmopathy patients. To explore V-J signatures that distinguish ophthalmopathy from hyperthyroidism, a discovery set of about a hundred patients was enrolled, made up of 40 to 45 with ophthalmopathy and under 65 with stable hyperthyroidism. For independent validation, a separate cohort was made up of about 18 hyperthyroidism patients plus 17 patients who later progressed from hyperthyroidism to ophthalmopathy. In several hyperthyroidism patients, the T-cell repertoire of thyroid tissue was compared with the T-cell repertoire of blood. Following sample collection, hyperthyroidism patients were given methimazole at a starting dose of 30 mg daily, and ophthalmopathy patients were given high-dose intravenous methylprednisolone. The roughly 90 discovery patients were divided at random into training and test sets in a 7:3 ratio.

Overall study outcomes, separate from this receptor: In cross-validation, the 13-signature model distinguished ophthalmopathy from stable hyperthyroidism with approximately 90% sensitivity and approximately 81% specificity, while in the test set the corresponding values were 80% and 75%. Sample size was not predetermined statistically, and investigators were not blinded to group allocation. Among expanded thyroid clonotypes with frequency above 0.001, most also showed up in blood, which suggests that blood repertoires may reflect the thyroid immune response. In validation, the model predicted ophthalmopathy progression with less than 71% sensitivity and about 73% specificity; 12 predicted patients were CT-confirmed with GO in a median of about 7.1 months.

The sequence links TRBV7-8 to TRBJ2-5; 10 bases in the junction line up with TRBD2. Sequenced sample: peripheral blood. The source of this sequence is a woman under 30 with stable Graves' hyperthyroidism. Donor details come from another sample of the same person, matched by shared clones. The DNA sequence is given as TGTGCCAGCAGCTCATCTAGCGGGGGATTAGAGACCCAGTACTTC. Its protein product is CASSSSSGGLETQYF. With all but the CDR3 taken from the reference TRBV7-8 and TRBJ2-5 genes, the full variable domain is: GAGVSQSPRYKVAKRGQDVALRCDPISGHVSLFWYQQALGQGPEFLTYFQNEAQLDKSGLPSDRFFAERPEGSVSTLKIQRTQQEDSAVYLCASSSSSGGLETQYFGPGTRLLVL.